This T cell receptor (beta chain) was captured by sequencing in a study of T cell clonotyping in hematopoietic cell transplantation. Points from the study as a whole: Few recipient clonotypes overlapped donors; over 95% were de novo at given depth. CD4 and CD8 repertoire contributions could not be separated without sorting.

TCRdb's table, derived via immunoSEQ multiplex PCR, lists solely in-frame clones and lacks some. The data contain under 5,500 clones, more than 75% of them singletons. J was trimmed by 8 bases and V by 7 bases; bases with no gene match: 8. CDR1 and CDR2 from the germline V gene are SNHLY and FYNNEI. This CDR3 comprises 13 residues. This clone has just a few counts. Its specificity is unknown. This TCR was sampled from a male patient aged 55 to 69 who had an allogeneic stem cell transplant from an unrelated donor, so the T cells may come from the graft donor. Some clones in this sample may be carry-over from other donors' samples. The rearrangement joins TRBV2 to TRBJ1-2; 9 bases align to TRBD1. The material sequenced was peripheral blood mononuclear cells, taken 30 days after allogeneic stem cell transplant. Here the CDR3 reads CASNTGTGYGYTF. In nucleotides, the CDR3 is TGTGCCAGCAATACCGGGACAGGGTACGGCTACACCTTC.